This TCR beta chain derives from a study of T cells in localized non-small cell lung cancer. Study conclusions and caveats: It was uninvolved adjacent lung that showed the highest T cell clonality, exceeding tumor. A raised T cell density in blood coincided with lengthier overall survival. Paired adjacent lung recovered a median approximately 57 of the top 100 tumor clones.

Concerning this clone: The antigen is not known.

Trimming left V 4 bases short and J 0 bases short, with 10 bases between. This CDR3 contains 14 residues. Germline CDR1 and CDR2: SGDLS and YYNGEE. Sequencing used immunoSEQ multiplex PCR; TCRdb keeps in-frame clones, though not all of them. This sample has roughly 61,000 clones; about four fifths occur once, and the top ten carry roughly 4.8%. V gene TRBV9 combines with J gene TRBJ1-1; D is uncertain. The receptor comes from a man between 40 and 70 years old with stage II lung adenocarcinoma. The source material was PBMCs, sampled before any cancer treatment. The CDR3 DNA reads TGTGCCAGCAGCCCCCGGGGAATGAACACTGAAGCTTTCTTT. It encodes CASSPRGMNTEAFF.